This T cell receptor beta chain emerged from a study of T-cell memory formation after mild COVID-19. Study-level results: CD4+ bias marked clones expanding day 15 to 37, unlike balanced contracting clones.

This clonotype was counted only a few times. The antigen remains undetermined. Unmatched junction bases numbered 9, after V lost 6 bases and J lost 8 bases. CDR3 length: 14 residues. Constant-segment primers and 5'RACE yielded cDNA libraries for TCR alpha and TCR beta, each carrying sample barcodes and UMIs. TCRdb ran MiXCR on the 5' RACE reads and lists one entry per CDR3 protein. The table records approximately 300,000 distinct CDR3 sequences, approximately 15% of them present only once. The gene calls are TRBV12-3 or TRBV12-4 and TRBJ1-5; TRBD1 aligns across 8 bases. This sequence was found in a man younger than 35 who had mild COVID-19 (a few samples of this study predate the infection). Cell type and time point are not known. Sequencing was performed on PBMCs or a T cell subset sorted from them (not recorded which). The DNA for the CDR3 is TGTGCCAGCAGATGGGACAGGCCCCAGGAGCCCCAGCATTTT. This sequence encodes CASRWDRPQEPQHF.